This T cell receptor (beta chain) appears in the sequencing data of a study of OX40 agonist ivuxolimab in advanced cancers. Study at large: Participants averaged approximately 65 years of age (range about 23 to 80) and were roughly 80% male.

Sequencing used immunoSEQ multiplex PCR; TCRdb keeps in-frame clones, though not all of them. Among about 59,000 clones, approximately 91% were seen once, and the ten largest hold about 0.76%. Sequencing was performed on CD4+ or CD8+ T cells sorted from blood, taken in a trial of the OX40 agonist ivuxolimab. This receptor was identified in an adult with an advanced solid tumor such as melanoma, head and neck, liver or kidney cancer.

For the CDR3, the DNA is TGTGCCAGTCGAGACAGGGGTGACAACACCTTC. Amino acids: CASRDRGDNTF. The V and J genes are TRBV19 and TRBJ1-2; 8 bases match TRBD1. V lost 8 bases, J lost 12 bases, and 8 bases stayed unmatched. Germline V gene lookup returns CDR1 LNHDA and CDR2 SQIVND (reference sequence). This CDR3 region has 11 residues.